This record looks at one T cell receptor (beta chain) sequence and its context. What it binds is unknown. These data are taken from a study of T cells in localized non-small cell lung cancer. The method was immunoSEQ multiplex PCR; TCRdb's version includes in-frame clones alone and lacks a portion of them. The sample holds roughly 20,000 clones, nearly 90% seen once. Study-wide findings and caveats: Heterogeneity stays possible, as sequencing covered only one tumor region. Of the tissues analyzed, uninvolved adjacent lung showed maximal T cell clonality, greater than tumor. Of the top 100 tumor clones, median approximately 60 were in adjacent lung, 25 to 35 among its top 100.

Germline loops: CDR1 MNHNS, CDR2 SASEGT. This CDR3 is 14 amino acids long. With 5 bases removed from V and 0 bases from J, the gap between germline ends came to 8 bases. The chain is built from TRBV6-1 and TRBJ2-1; no reliable D call. The sequence was collected from a male donor older than 55 with stage II lung adenocarcinoma. This specimen was peripheral blood mononuclear cells, taken before any cancer treatment. In DNA form, the CDR3 reads TGTGCCAGCAGTCCCCTGAGCTCCTACAATGAGCAGTTCTTC. Its protein product is CASSPLSSYNEQFF.